This T cell receptor (beta chain) came from a study of sequential checkpoint blockade in melanoma. Described treatment: randomized to nivolumab then ipilimumab (arm A) or the reverse (arm B). From thawed PBMCs, live CD3+CD8+ cells negative for CD19 and CD56 were sorted. The V segment lost 4 bases and the J segment 4 bases; nucleotides outside the gene matches: 16. The length of the CDR3 is 17 residues. Germline lookup yields CDR1 SGHDT and CDR2 YYEEEE. This table comes from immunoSEQ multiplex PCR, and its TCRdb copy is limited to in-frame clones, with some not included. The table records approximately 6,000 clones, roughly 50% of them present only once.

The rearrangement uses TRBV5-6 and TRBJ2-5; 7 bases agree with TRBD1. This clonotype originated in a human donor with melanoma. This specimen consisted of CD8+ T cells sorted from blood (inferred from file names), obtained from a patient given nivolumab and ipilimumab in sequence. The CDR3 loop reads CASSTGGQVTRRETQYF. Written as DNA, the CDR3 is TGTGCCAGCAGCACCGGTGGACAGGTCACGCGCCGAGAGACCCAGTACTTC.